This TCR beta chain stems from a study of patients and donors after allogeneic stem cell transplantation. One entry per CDR3 protein, called by TCRdb with MiXCR from the RT-PCR reads. The data show around 150,000 distinct CDR3 sequences, with approximately 30% seen just once and approximately 3% held by the top ten. This clonotype was seen only a few times. The V gene end was trimmed by 0 bases and the J gene end by 7 bases; junction bases not matched to a gene: 9. This CDR3 spans 17 amino acids. The germline V gene has CDR1 MNHEY and CDR2 SVGAGI. The sequencing sample was made of blood, either unsorted or a sorted T cell fraction (not recorded which). The rearrangement links TRBV6-5 to TRBJ1-6; 7 nucleotides line up with TRBD1. The TCR sequence derives from a human donor who was either an allogeneic HSCT recipient or a stem cell or donor lymphocyte infusion donor (not recorded which). It is not recorded whose cells these are; they may come from a transplant donor. CDR3 protein: CASSYSIRTGANSPLHF. The CDR3 region has the DNA TGTGCCAGCAGTTACTCTATACGGACAGGCGCCAATTCACCCCTCCACTTT.